This T cell receptor (beta chain) comes out of a study of T cells in Graves' hyperthyroidism and ophthalmopathy. Regions amplified from RNA transcripts were the TCR beta CDR3 regions. The study used the HTBI primer set for a first-round RT-PCR of the TCR CDR3. One entry per CDR3 protein results from TCRdb running MiXCR on the multiplex PCR reads. The table records about 270,000 distinct CDR3 sequences, 22% of them present only once. The CDR3 is 15 amino acids. Trimming cost V 0 bases and J 4 bases, with 12 bases left between them. CDR1 and CDR2 from the germline V gene are SNHLY and FYNNEI. This clonotype occurred a few times. Its antigen is still unknown. Any patient presenting with uncontrolled infection, other autoimmune disease, pregnancy or lactation was left out. PBMCs were derived from approximately 10 ml fresh peripheral blood. Study outcomes and limitations: Clonotypes that were expanded in thyroid above 0.001 mostly appeared in blood too.

The chain has TRBV2 and TRBJ2-5; D call uncertain. This TCR came from a man aged 30-40 years with Graves' ophthalmopathy. The sample consisted of blood. In nucleotides, the CDR3 is TGTGCCAGCAGTGAAGCGGGAATGGAATTAGAGACCCAGTACTTC. Its protein is CASSEAGMELETQYF.